The T cell receptor (beta chain) under discussion was sequenced for a study of blood T cell repertoires in COVID-19. Study-level background: Italy, Spain and the United States were the sources of the convalescent and acute COVID-19 samples.

Germline values: CDR1 SEHNR, CDR2 FQNEAQ (reference sequence). After removal of 5 bases from V and 4 bases from J, the junction contained 4 bases not matched to a gene. The CDR3 is made up of 15 amino acids. Source study methods: From reference gene primer amplification, estimates of nucleated cell counts were derived. Generated by immunoSEQ multiplex PCR, the TCRdb table keeps only in-frame clones and is missing some. V, J and clone size derive from that table, while D and trimming were established from the DNA sequence. The sample records about 300,000 clones, 70% to 85% being singletons. The chain carries TRBV7-9 and TRBJ2-1, with 11 bases that match TRBD1. This receptor was taken from a human donor with COVID-19, enrolled during active disease. The donor label of this sample is uncertain. What was sequenced was peripheral blood. CDR3 DNA: TGTGCCAGCAGCGAAGGGACAGGGGGGTACAATGAGCAGTTCTTC. Translation: CASSEGTGGYNEQFF.